This TCR beta chain was sequenced during a study of somatic mutations in cytotoxic T cells in rheumatoid arthritis (dated by TCRdb to 2016 to 2017). As for the study more broadly: Right after diagnosis and prior to the start of any treatment, about 29 ml EDTA of peripheral blood was drawn from patients. TCRB deep sequencing covered 50 to 75 patients with rheumatoid arthritis along with approximately 20 healthy controls. The study asked whether expanded CD8+ T-cell clones in newly diagnosed, untreated rheumatoid arthritis carry somatic mutations, and used TCRB deep sequencing to characterize clonality. Sorted V beta1+ cells also underwent TCRB sequencing, and some V beta antibody-stained T-cell populations were flow-sorted at nearly 100% purity on a FACSAria II or Sony SH800. Patient and control groups had essentially identical median ages.

Comments on this clone: The antigen it recognizes is unknown. Per-base qualities were not stored, and no clone one base away is much larger.

Flow cytometry confirmed the purity of CD4+ and CD8+ cells that had been isolated by positive magnetic bead selection on an AutoMACS. Clonal expansions were first screened by flow cytometry with a TCR V beta antibody panel, then characterized by TCRB deep sequencing of sorted CD8+ fractions. Peripheral blood mononuclear cells were obtained using density gradient separation with Ficoll-Paque PLUS. Using Nucleospin Tissue or Tissue XS kits, DNA was extracted from CD4-enriched, CD8-enriched or PBMC samples, with quantification by a Qubit 2.0 fluorometer. The CDR3 goes from the cysteine to the phenylalanine over 14 residues. Only the CDR3 DNA stays, 42 bases, in frame from base 1. At the junction V is shortened by 3 bases and J by 0 bases, with 5 bases in between. The germline V gene yields MGHRA for CDR1 and YSYEKL for CDR2. The immunoSEQ assay was applied to genomic DNA for TCRB CDR3 sequencing. The original methods were these. Only a few patient CD8+ clones larger than 1% matched published virus-specific TCRB sequences when compared against them. Analyses were restricted to productive TCRB rearrangements. A clone was defined by a unique TCRB CDR3 sequence, and clonality was computed as a productive clonality index based on Shannon entropy. Repertoire overlap for a pair of samples was computed from each clone's template counts relative to total templates per sample. V-gene usage from TCRB sequencing and V-gene usage measured by flow cytometry were correlated (Spearman r of approximately 0.59). Here the immuneACCESS table is served through TCRdb, limited to in-frame sequences with V and J called. Missing clones are a known gap in these copies; in checked studies unresolved V genes cover under half, and the rest lacks a known reason. V, J and clone size are taken as reported in that table, and D and trimming were inferred from the DNA itself. For this sample there are about 18,000 clones; 65% to 80% appear just once. Approximately 30% of the sample lies in the top ten.

The paper as a whole reports these results and caveats: CD8+ T-cell clonality in rheumatoid arthritis patients was not significantly different from that in age-matched healthy controls. Viral specificity could not be ruled out by absence from virus-specific databases, and the antigen targets of the expanded CD8+ clones remained unknown. The slight underrepresentation of TRBV07 in patients was not corrected for multiple comparisons. CD8+ clonality increased with age in patients (Spearman r ≈ 0.49) but not in healthy controls. In about an eighth of the roughly 65 patients, more than 20% of CD8+ cells belonged to the largest CD8+ clone, while several identical CD8+ TCRB sequences were shared between blood and synovial fluid.

The source is an adult with rheumatoid arthritis. Sequencing input: CD8+ T cells sorted from blood. The sequence joins TRBV4-1 to TRBJ1-4; the D gene assignment is ambiguous. Read as DNA, the sequence is TGCGCCAGCAGCCATGGTGCAACTAATGAAAAACTGTTTTTT. It translates to CASSHGATNEKLFF.